The T cell receptor (beta chain) under discussion was sequenced for a study of identical twins. Whole-study results and caveats: Donors were not followed over many years; analysis was cross-sectional.

The V and J ends lost 4 bases and 2 bases respectively, with 13 bases between them. This CDR3 spans 15 amino acids. CDR1 SGHTS and CDR2 YDEGEE come from the germline V gene. All of the donors were Caucasians in good health. In regard to this clonotype: Its matching antigen is unknown.

MiXCR was run by TCRdb on the 5' RACE reads, yielding one entry per CDR3 protein. The table has 1.5 million to 2 million distinct CDR3 sequences, under 35% seen once; the top ten hold about 0.25%. The receptor was isolated from a newborn girl in good health. Sequences were obtained from cord blood. The gene calls are TRBV5-8 and TRBJ2-1, with D unclear. The CDR3 is CASSDTVGTYNEQFF. CDR3 DNA: TGTGCCAGCAGCGATACAGTGGGGACCTACAATGAGCAGTTCTTC.